The table lists the clone carrying this T cell receptor beta chain with a few counts. Per the original methods: Nucleated cell counts were estimated from reference gene primer amplification. Sequenced by immunoSEQ multiplex PCR; TCRdb stores in-frame clones only, minus some. The V and J calls and clone size come from that table; D and trimming were worked out from the DNA. The data show about 250,000 clones, roughly 85% seen once. This record comes from a study of blood T cell repertoires in COVID-19. Overall study context: Material from acute and convalescent COVID-19 was sourced from the United States, Italy and Spain.

Seattle's cohort entered during active infection and was followed longitudinally. The germline CDR1 and CDR2 sequences are LNHDA and SQIVND (reference sequence). Trimming removed 2 bases from V and 6 bases from J, with 13 bases in between. The CDR3 is made up of 14 amino acids. The chain is built from TRBV19 and TRBJ1-1; no firm D call. The TCR originated in a man aged 50-59 years with COVID-19, enrolled during active disease. The specimen was peripheral blood. CDR3 DNA sequence: TGTGCCAGTAGTATAAGAGCGGGGATCGCTGAAGCTTTCTTT. It yields the protein CASSIRAGIAEAFF.